This T cell receptor (beta chain) stems from a study of blood T cell repertoires in COVID-19. Overall study context: The United States, Italy and Spain supplied acute and convalescent COVID-19 samples. Sample material is recorded as cDNA or gDNA derived from T cells, B-cell-depleted T cells, or PBMCs.

Germline V CDR1 and CDR2: GTSNPN, SVGIG (reference sequence). Deletions cut 2 bases from V and 5 bases from J, with 12 bases between. The CDR3 is made up of 13 amino acids. Authors' analysis steps: Amplifying reference gene primers gave estimates of nucleated cell counts. Sequencing was performed with immunoSEQ multiplex PCR; in TCRdb, only in-frame clones are kept and a portion is missing. The DNA was the basis for D and trimming; V, J and clone size are from that table. The sample carries a few hundred thousand clones, about 87% recorded once. This receptor was identified in a woman aged 40 to 50 with acute or convalescent COVID-19. V and J are TRBV30 and TRBJ1-2; maybe TRBD1 (5 bases). Sequenced sample: peripheral blood. The CDR3 DNA follows: TGTGCCTGGAGTCGGCAGGGAACTTATGGCTACACCTTC. Its translation is CAWSRQGTYGYTF.